The clone carrying this T cell receptor beta chain was seen more than once but under ten times. This sample is drawn from a study of blood T cell repertoires in COVID-19. Study details: Collection of acute and convalescent COVID-19 samples took place in the United States, Italy and Spain. T cells, B-cell-depleted T cells, or PBMCs provided the cDNA or gDNA that served as material.

Germline V lookup: CDR1 SEHNR, CDR2 FQNEAQ (reference sequence). V lost 4 bases, J lost 4 bases, and 7 bases stayed unmatched. This CDR3 has 15 amino acids. In the original analysis: Amplification with reference gene primers provided the estimates of nucleated cell counts. Method: immunoSEQ multiplex PCR; TCRdb's copy keeps in-frame clones and lacks some. Clonal size and the V and J genes are those of that table, whereas D and trimming came from the DNA. The profile shows around 300,000 clones, roughly 88% of them singletons. The TCR was taken from a woman aged 50 to 60 with active or convalescent COVID-19. The sequenced sample was peripheral blood. V is TRBV7-9 and J is TRBJ2-5; 9 nucleotides line up with TRBD1. CDR3 protein: CASSSGTGRRETQYF. The CDR3 nucleotides read TGTGCCAGCAGCTCCGGGACAGGGAGGCGAGAGACCCAGTACTTC.